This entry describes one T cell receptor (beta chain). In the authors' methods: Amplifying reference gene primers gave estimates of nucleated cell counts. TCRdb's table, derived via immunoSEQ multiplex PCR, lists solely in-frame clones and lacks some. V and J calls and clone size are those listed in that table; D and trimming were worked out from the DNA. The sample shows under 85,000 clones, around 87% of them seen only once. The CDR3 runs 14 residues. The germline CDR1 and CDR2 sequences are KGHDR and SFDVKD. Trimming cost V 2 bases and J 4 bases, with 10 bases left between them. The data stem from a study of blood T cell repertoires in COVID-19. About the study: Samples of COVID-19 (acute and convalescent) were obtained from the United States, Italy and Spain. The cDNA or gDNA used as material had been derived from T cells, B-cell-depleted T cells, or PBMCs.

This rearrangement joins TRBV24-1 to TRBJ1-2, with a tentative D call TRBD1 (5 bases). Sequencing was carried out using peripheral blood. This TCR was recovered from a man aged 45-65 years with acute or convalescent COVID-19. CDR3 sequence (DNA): TGTGCCACCAGTGATTCTGGGGGGGGCTATGGCTACACCTTC. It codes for CATSDSGGGYGYTF.